This TCR beta chain was recorded in a study of blood T cell repertoires in COVID-19. In germline, CDR1 is LGHNA, CDR2 YNFKEQ. Trimming removed 0 bases at V and 3 bases at J, with 5 bases between. The CDR3 extends over 14 amino acids. Per the original methods: Quantification of nucleated cells was approximated via reference gene primer amplification. This table comes from immunoSEQ multiplex PCR, and its TCRdb copy is limited to in-frame clones, with some not included. That table gives V, J and clone size, and the DNA gave D and trimming. The table includes about 190,000 clones, roughly 78% detected once.

This receptor was taken from an elderly woman with active or convalescent COVID-19. What was sequenced was peripheral blood. This rearrangement joins TRBV4-2 to TRBJ2-2, with D hard to call. This CDR3 reads CASSQDEHTGELFF. The CDR3 nucleotides read TGTGCCAGCAGCCAAGATGAGCACACCGGGGAGCTGTTTTTT.